The clone carrying this T cell receptor beta chain was observed a few times. Its antigen is still unknown. The data originate from a study of CD8+CD57+ T cells in acquired aplastic anemia. Study as a whole: Mean DNA quantity obtained from sorted CD4+ and CD8+ cells was about 3 ug. Mean read depth for CD4+ cells from healthy donors was 10 million to 14 million.

General study points: With respect to CD8+ Simpson's diversity, patients and controls did not differ significantly. The number of CD8+ CDR3 sequences shared by patients and controls was roughly 31.

The TCR beta profiling, which covered VDJ combination and CDR3 sequence, was carried out using genomic DNA as the template. TCRdb reanalysed the reads using MiXCR and keeps one entry per CDR3 protein. Among 200,000 to 250,000 distinct CDR3 sequences listed, 30% to 40% were seen once. This CDR3 region has 16 residues. Germline V CDR1 and CDR2: KGHDR, SFDVKD. V lost 9 bases and J lost 3, with 21 bases in between. Material: sorted CD4+, CD8+, or CD8+CD57+ T cells (not recorded which) from PBMCs. V usage is TRBV24-1 and J usage is TRBJ2-3; no reliable D call. The TCR comes from a human donor in good health, serving as a control. For the CDR3, the DNA is TGTGCCACCCCCCGGACCTCAGGAGCCCGAACAGATACGCAGTATTTT. Its translation is CATPRTSGARTDTQYF.